The 2 T cell receptor beta chains in this list originate from one sample, sequenced in a study of response to subunit inactivated influenza vaccine (dated by TCRdb to the late 2010s). Library prep was done by RT-PCR. The reads were generated on an Illumina HiSeq 2500. TCRdb took the public reads, trimmed them with fastp at Q25, ran MiXCR for clone calling and kept in-frame beta chains. Under each unique CDR3 protein, matching rows form one entry showing the most common genes and DNA. Present in this sample are hundreds of thousands of distinct CDR3 sequences, about 15% of which were seen just once. The ten most abundant clones make up 6.5% to 8% of the sample. The source was PBMCs from blood, collected around 14 days before vaccination. The receptors were gathered from a middle-aged man who received an inactivated influenza vaccine. Donor details come from another sample of the same person, matched by shared clones.

The CDR3 loop is CATSDSDTEAFF. DNA for the CDR3: TGTGCCACCAGTGATTCGGACACTGAAGCTTTCTTT. The chain uses TRBV24-1 and TRBJ1-1; no definite D call. The CDR3 is made up of 12 amino acids. Trimming shortened V by 2 bases and J by 3 bases, and 3 bases separated the two germline ends. CDR1 KGHDR and CDR2 SFDVKD come from the germline V gene.

This clonotype was counted ten times or more. This chain links TRBV29-1 with TRBJ2-1; 12 bases align to TRBD2. The germline CDR1 and CDR2 sequences are SQVTM and ANQGSEA. CDR3 length: 15 amino acids. V gave up 3 bases and J gave up 8 bases; unmatched junction bases: 8. This chain's CDR3 is CSVEFRLAGVHEQFF. The CDR3 DNA is TGCAGCGTTGAGTTTCGACTAGCGGGAGTCCATGAGCAGTTCTTC.